This T cell receptor (beta chain) appears in the sequencing data of a study of identical twins. One entry per CDR3 protein results from TCRdb running MiXCR on the 5' RACE reads. Of roughly 190,000 distinct CDR3 sequences listed, approximately 16% are singletons. In germline, CDR1 is MNHEY, CDR2 SVGEGT. Trimming took 7 bases from V and 5 from J, leaving 17 bases between them. This CDR3 is built from 14 residues. These records were also assigned to another study, of T cells expressing NK-cell markers. That work contributes: With respect to HCMV, seven of the eight sequenced donors were seropositive, and one was seronegative.

This sequence joins TRBV6-2 or TRBV6-3 and TRBJ1-1; D is perhaps TRBD1 (6 bases). Sequenced sample: CD8+ T cells sorted from blood. The origin of this receptor is a woman under 30 in good health. This CDR3 is CASKGGHGGTEAFF. In nucleotides, the CDR3 is TGTGCCAGCAAGGGGGGACACGGAGGGACTGAAGCTTTCTTT.